Shown below are 32 T cell receptor beta chains from a single sample sequenced in a study of T cells in women clearing cervical HPV infection (dated by TCRdb to 2016 to 2018). Receptors were amplified or captured by the immunoSEQ multiplex PCR assay. The source is immuneACCESS, and TCRdb retained only in-frame sequences with V and J called. Part of the clones is not carried over; for the studies checked, unresolved V genes explain less than half of this, and the remainder is unexplained. The sample's table covers roughly 40,000 clones. The ten largest clones add up to approximately 1.2% of the sample. Sequenced sample: blood buffy coat. The receptors here all came from a woman aged 18-70 years with a cervical HPV16 infection that either progressed to CIN3+ or cleared (not recorded which).

To note about this clone: The observed sequence ends 3 residues before the CDR3 terminus, with the missing tail filled in from the germline J gene. The chain uses TRBV5-1 and TRBJ2-2, with D maybe TRBD2 (5 bases). Germline assignment: CDR1 SGHRS and CDR2 YFSETQ. This CDR3 is built from 16 residues. The V end lost 4 bases, the J end lost 4 bases, and 17 bases lay between the germline ends. The DNA read from the CDR3 is TGCGCCAGCAGCCACGTACGAGGGTCAGGCACCGGGGAG. Its protein product is CASSHVRGSGTGE. The complete CDR3 reads CASSHVRGSGTGELFF.

To note about this clone: Read sequence stops 3 residues before the CDR3 end, and the germline J gene provides the missing end. The chain uses TRBV18 and TRBJ1-1; D gene uncertain. The CDR3 sequence is 15 residues long. Germline V CDR1 and CDR2: KGHSH, LQKENI. The sequenced part of the CDR3 DNA is TGTGCCAGCTCCCCCTTTGCTGCGGGGAGGGATGAG. This gives the protein CASSPFAAGRDE. The entire CDR3 reads CASSPFAAGRDEAFF.

Note on this clone: The CDR3 goes on 3 residues after the read ends, and that part is filled in from the germline J gene. The chain couples TRBV20-1 to TRBJ1-4; TRBD1 is a possible D gene (6 bases). Germline loops: CDR1 DFQATT, CDR2 SNEGSKA (reference sequence). Trimming removed 4 bases from V and 7 bases from J, with 16 bases in between. CDR3 size: 14 residues. The CDR3 protein is CSATRQVRGEKLFF. CDR3 DNA, as far as it was read: TGCAGTGCTACGCGACAGGTCCGGGGTGAAAAA.

For this clone: From the germline J gene comes the end of the CDR3, since the read stops 3 residues before it. V and J are TRBV12-3 or TRBV12-4 and TRBJ2-7, with TRBD2 identical over 8 bases. The CDR3 has 16 amino acids. The trim removed 5 bases at V and 4 bases at J, leaving 13 bases unmatched. The CDR3 bases that were read are TGTGCCAGCAGTCGTCACCAGGGGACTAGTAAGTACGAG. Residues: CASSRHQGTSKYE. The whole CDR3 is CASSRHQGTSKYEQYF.

To note about this clone: From the germline J gene comes the end of the CDR3, since the read stops 3 residues before it. The V call is TRBV20-1, the J call TRBJ2-7, with D hard to call. V was shortened by 3 bases and J by 0 bases, with 9 bases between the two germline ends. The CDR3 has 13 amino acids. The germline V gene has CDR1 DFQATT and CDR2 SNEGSKA (reference sequence). The CDR3 bases that were read are TGCAGTGCTAGGGCAGGTTCCTCCTACGAG. This gives the protein CSARAGSSYE. The whole CDR3 protein reads CSARAGSSYEQYF.

A word on this clone: The observed sequence ends 3 residues before the CDR3 terminus, with the missing tail filled in from the germline J gene. This rearrangement joins TRBV19 to TRBJ1-2, with TRBD1 as a possible D gene (5 bases). This CDR3 contains 12 residues. Trimming removed 7 bases from V and 7 bases from J, with 13 bases in between. Germline CDR1 is LNHDA and CDR2 is SQIVND (reference sequence). The CDR3 sequence is CASNSRDSGYTF. CDR3 bases read: TGTGCCAGTAACTCCAGGGACTCTGGC.

Worth noting for this clone: The missing CDR3 end, 3 residues past where the read stops, is filled in from the germline J gene. The chain joins TRBV11-3 to TRBJ2-7; 9 positions match TRBD1. This CDR3 spans 13 amino acids. Germline values: CDR1 SGHNT, CDR2 YENEEA. J lost 6 bases, V lost 5 bases, and 5 bases had no gene match. Incomplete CDR3 DNA: TGTGCCAGCAGCCCCGGGACAGGGAGCGAG. Translating it yields CASSPGTGSE. The whole CDR3 is CASSPGTGSEQYF.

Notes on this clone: The read stops 3 residues short of the end of the CDR3; the missing end is completed from the germline J gene. The chain has TRBV6-1 and TRBJ2-3; 7 bases agree with TRBD2. This CDR3 comprises 12 residues. Losses at the gene ends were 4 bases for V and 5 bases for J; bases not matched to a gene: 0. Germline lookup yields CDR1 MNHNS and CDR2 SASEGT. The sequenced part of the CDR3 DNA is TGTGCCAGCAGTGCGGGGGGAGATACG. Translating gives CASSAGGDT. The complete CDR3 protein is CASSAGGDTQYF.

A note on this clone: The read halts 3 residues ahead of the CDR3 end, with the missing end drawn from the germline J gene. The V gene is TRBV25-1, the J gene TRBJ2-3; maybe TRBD2 (6 bases). The V and J ends lost 7 bases and 8 bases respectively, with 16 bases between them. The CDR3 contains 13 residues. The germline CDR1 and CDR2 sequences are MGHDK and SYGVNS. The CDR3 sequence: CASTPGEFTTQYF. The DNA read from the CDR3 is TGTGCCAGCACACCGGGGGAGTTTACTACG.

Concerning this clone itself: The read terminates 3 residues before the CDR3 end, so the remaining end is supplied by the germline J gene. This chain connects TRBV5-4 to TRBJ1-6; a weak D match, TRBD1 (5 bases). V lost 1 base and J 5 bases, leaving 7 bases between the germline ends. This CDR3 comprises 14 residues. From germline, CDR1 is SGHNT and CDR2 YYREEE (reference sequence). CDR3 bases read: TGTGCCAGCAGCTTGAGGGGAGATAATTCACCC. This encodes CASSLRGDNSP. The CDR3 reads in full as CASSLRGDNSPLHF.

As regards this clone: The read is 3 residues too short to cover the CDR3 end, so that end is filled in from the germline J gene. This chain links TRBV10-3 with TRBJ2-2; D uncertain. The germline CDR1 and CDR2 sequences are ENHRY and SYGVKD. V lost 2 bases and J lost 7, with 8 bases in between. This CDR3 comprises 13 residues. The sequenced part of the CDR3 DNA is TGTGCCATCAGTGAGAGGGTTGGCGGGGAG. Amino acid sequence: CAISERVGGE. The full CDR3 reads CAISERVGGELFF.

Turning to this clone: The read ends 3 residues early relative to the CDR3; the germline J gene fills the gap. The chain employs TRBV20-1 and TRBJ2-1; 10 positions match TRBD1. Germline CDR1 and CDR2: DFQATT and SNEGSKA (reference sequence). The CDR3 is 14 residues long. V was pared by 6 bases and J by 5 bases, with 7 bases of the junction left unmatched. The covered CDR3 bases are TGCAGTGCGAAACCCGGGACAGGGGACAATGAG. This encodes CSAKPGTGDNE. Given in full, the CDR3 is CSAKPGTGDNEQFF.

As for this clone: Read coverage stops 3 residues before the CDR3 terminus; the germline J gene supplies the remainder. The rearrangement links TRBV10-3 to TRBJ2-3; D unresolved. CDR1 is ENHRY, CDR2 SYGVKD, per germline. CDR3 size: 15 residues. CDR3 protein: CAISESNGPGDTQYF. The DNA read from the CDR3 is TGTGCCATCAGTGAGTCGAATGGGCCCGGAGACACG.

The CDR3 here is CASSERERNSPLHF. The sequenced CDR3 bases are TGTGCCAGCAGTGAAAGAGAAAGGAATTCACCC. The chain carries TRBV6-1 and TRBJ1-6, with D unclear. The read ends 3 residues before the CDR3 terminus; that terminus is restored from the germline J gene. Germline loops: CDR1 MNHNS, CDR2 SASEGT. V was cut by 2 bases and J by 7 bases, with 9 bases left in between. CDR3 size: 14 residues.

As regards this clone: The read halts 3 residues ahead of the CDR3 end, with the missing end drawn from the germline J gene. This chain links TRBV7-2 with TRBJ1-3; tentative D call: TRBD1 (6 bases). CDR1 and CDR2 (germline): SGHTA, FQGNSA. The CDR3 is made up of 15 amino acids. V was trimmed by 5 bases and J by 0 bases, leaving 11 bases between them. The CDR3 spells CASSPGQSSGNTIYF. The sequenced part of the CDR3 DNA is TGTGCCAGCAGCCCCGGACAGAGCTCTGGAAACACC.

With respect to this clone: The read ends 3 residues shy of where the CDR3 ends; the end is completed using the germline J gene. This rearrangement joins TRBV7-2 to TRBJ2-7, with D tentatively TRBD1 (5 bases). With 6 bases removed from V and 3 bases from J, the gap between germline ends came to 18 bases. The CDR3 totals 15 residues. Germline CDR1 is SGHTA and CDR2 is FQGNSA. This CDR3 reads CASRRATAGDYEQYF. Partial CDR3 DNA: TGTGCCAGCAGAAGGGCGACAGCTGGGGACTACGAG.

A remark on this clone: Germline and junction disagree at one end, which may indicate a read error. The read stops 3 residues short of the end of the CDR3; the missing end is completed from the germline J gene. The genes are TRBV5-1 and TRBJ2-3; TRBD2 is a possible D gene (5 bases). The CDR3 is 14 amino acids. CDR1 is SGHRS and CDR2 is YFSETQ in the germline V gene. CDR3 region: CASSQEGRTDTQYF. The sequenced CDR3 bases are TGCGCCAGCAGCCAAGAGGGCCGCACGGATACG.

As regards this clone: The read ends 3 residues early relative to the CDR3; the germline J gene fills the gap. The rearrangement links TRBV6-1 to TRBJ1-1; D unclear. CDR3 length: 11 residues. The germline V and J ends were trimmed by 2 bases and 6 bases, with 4 bases remaining between them. The germline gives CDR1 MNHNS, CDR2 SASEGT. CDR3 DNA, as far as it was read: TGTGCCAGCAGTGAACGGTCTGAA. Translation: CASSERSE. The entire CDR3 protein reads CASSERSEAFF.

Worth noting for this clone: The read ends 3 residues early relative to the CDR3; the germline J gene fills the gap. The chain recombines TRBV30 with TRBJ2-2, with D tentatively TRBD1 (6 bases). Germline-derived CDR1 and CDR2 are GTSNPN and SVGIG (reference sequence). The CDR3 has 16 residues. The sequenced CDR3 bases are TGTGCCTGGAGTGCCGGAGATGGGGGCCTAGGCTCACCG. Its translation: CAWSAGDGGLGSP. The full CDR3 sequence reads CAWSAGDGGLGSPLFF. Complete variable domain (other parts from reference TRBV30 and TRBJ2-2): SQTIHQWPATLVQPVGSPLSLECTVEGTSNPNLYWYRQAAGRGLQLLFYSVGIGQISSEVPQNLSASRPQDRQFILSSKKLLLSDSGFYLCAWSAGDGGLGSPLFFGEGSRLTVL.

On this clone: From the germline J gene comes the end of the CDR3, since the read stops 3 residues before it. The J gene is TRBJ2-5, the V gene TRBV20-1; a weak D match, TRBD2 (6 bases). The germline gives CDR1 DFQATT, CDR2 SNEGSKA (reference sequence). Between the trimmed V and J ends, which lost 5 bases and 1 base, there was a span of 11 bases. The CDR3 runs to 13 residues. CDR3 region: CSAAGSPQETQYF. The CDR3 bases that were read are TGCAGTGCTGCGGGATCACCCCAAGAGACC.

As to this clone: The CDR3 end lies 3 residues beyond the end of the read and is filled in from the germline J gene. The genes are TRBV28 and TRBJ1-3, with 8 bases identical to TRBD1. J gave up 4 bases and V 6 bases, and 11 bases lay outside the gene matches. The CDR3 spans 16 residues. Per germline, CDR1 MDHEN and CDR2 SYDVKM. Partial CDR3 DNA: TGTGCCAGCAGCCCATTCCGGACAGGGCGAGGAAACACC. Amino acid sequence: CASSPFRTGRGNT. The CDR3 as a whole reads CASSPFRTGRGNTIYF.

About this clone: With the read ending 3 residues before the CDR3 end, the germline J gene is used to fill in that end. The chain recombines TRBV7-9 with TRBJ2-7; 11 positions agree with TRBD1. CDR1 and CDR2 (germline): SEHNR, FQNEAQ (reference sequence). The length of the CDR3 is 15 residues. Trimming cost V 7 bases and J 5 bases; bases outside gene matches: 10. The covered CDR3 bases are TGTGCCAGCACCCTCGGACAGGGGGCAGGCCACGAG. Protein product: CASTLGQGAGHE. The full CDR3 sequence reads CASTLGQGAGHEQYF.

Comment on this clone: The CDR3 end falls 3 residues outside the read, so it is completed with the germline J gene. The genes are TRBV6-4 and TRBJ1-6, with 10 bases that match TRBD1. V lost 5 bases and J lost 8; bases outside the gene matches: 3. Germline lookup yields CDR1 MRHNA and CDR2 SNTAGT. The CDR3 covers 14 residues. The sequenced CDR3 bases are TGTGCCAGCAGTTCGACAGGGGGCTATTCACCC. Its translation: CASSSTGGYSP. The complete CDR3 sequence is CASSSTGGYSPLHF.

About this clone itself: The CDR3 extends 3 residues past the end of the read, so its final part is completed from the germline J gene. The chain carries TRBV11-2 and TRBJ2-7; 9 bases are shared with TRBD2. V was pared by 1 base and J by 5 bases, with 3 bases of the junction left unmatched. CDR1 is SGHAT, CDR2 FQNNGV, per germline. This CDR3 contains 14 residues. CDR3 bases read: TGTGCCAGCAGCTTAGGTCAGCGGGGGGACGAG. Its protein is CASSLGQRGDE. The whole CDR3 region reads CASSLGQRGDEQYF.

Turning to this clone: The CDR3 end is not reached by the read, which stops 3 residues before it; the germline J gene fills it in. The gene calls are TRBV2 and TRBJ2-7; D gene ambiguous. The CDR3 covers 14 residues. V was clipped by 3 bases and J by 2 bases, with 11 bases between them. The germline V gene has CDR1 SNHLY and CDR2 FYNNEI. The CDR3 sequence: CASSDMKVPYEQYF. The CDR3 bases that were read are TGTGCCAGCAGTGATATGAAGGTTCCCTACGAG.

Notes on this clone: The read finishes 3 residues shy of the CDR3 end, and the germline J gene is used to complete it. The rearrangement joins TRBV5-5 to TRBJ2-7; 7 bases are a match to TRBD1. Germline lookup yields CDR1 SGHKS and CDR2 YYEKEE (reference sequence). The CDR3 is 14 amino acids. Trimming cost V 4 bases and J 2 bases; bases outside gene matches: 6. The CDR3 is CASSPGQVTYEQYF. The part of the CDR3 DNA that was read is TGTGCCAGCAGCCCAGGACAGGTTACCTACGAG.

Note on this clone: The sequenced fragment ends 3 residues before the CDR3 boundary, so the rest is inferred from the germline J gene. The chain uses TRBV7-3 and TRBJ1-2, with D possibly matching TRBD1 (5 bases). The CDR3 spans 13 residues. Per the germline V gene, CDR1 is SGHTA and CDR2 is FQGTGA. V lost 4 bases and J lost 4, with 10 bases in between. The part of the CDR3 DNA that was read is TGTGCCAGCAGCTCAGGACAACTCTATGGC. Its protein is CASSSGQLYG. The whole CDR3 sequence reads CASSSGQLYGYTF.

In the case of this clone: The read finishes 3 residues shy of the CDR3 end, and the germline J gene is used to complete it. The V gene is TRBV30, the J gene TRBJ1-4; D is unresolved. From germline, CDR1 is GTSNPN and CDR2 SVGIG (reference sequence). This CDR3 contains 14 residues. Trimming stripped 0 bases from V and 7 bases from J, with 12 bases between. The CDR3 here is CAWSVGAAGEKLFF. The CDR3 bases that were read are TGTGCCTGGAGTGTGGGCGCTGCAGGTGAAAAA. Using reference TRBV30 and TRBJ1-4 for the parts outside the CDR3, the full variable domain is SQTIHQWPATLVQPVGSPLSLECTVEGTSNPNLYWYRQAAGRGLQLLFYSVGIGQISSEVPQNLSASRPQDRQFILSSKKLLLSDSGFYLCAWSVGAAGEKLFFGSGTQLSVL.

Concerning this clone itself: With the read ending 3 residues before the CDR3 end, the germline J gene is used to fill in that end. The chain carries TRBV18 and TRBJ2-7; D unclear. The germline V and J ends were trimmed by 4 bases and 4 bases, with 8 bases remaining between them. The germline CDR1 and CDR2 sequences are KGHSH and LQKENI. This CDR3 has 12 residues. Incomplete CDR3 DNA: TGTGCCAGCTCACTACTTGGTTACGAG. Its protein product is CASSLLGYE. The CDR3 in its entirety is CASSLLGYEQYF.

On this clone: The read ends 3 residues early relative to the CDR3; the germline J gene fills the gap. This chain connects TRBV7-9 to TRBJ1-4; 7 nucleotides line up with TRBD1. There are 14 residues in the CDR3. Germline CDR1 is SEHNR and CDR2 is FQNEAQ (reference sequence). Germline trimming cut 3 bases from V and 7 bases from J; bases unmatched to any gene: 5. CDR3 DNA (partial): TGTGCCAGCAGCTTCGACAGGGATGGTGAAAAA. The encoded protein is CASSFDRDGEK. The whole CDR3 sequence reads CASSFDRDGEKLFF.

Concerning this clone: With the read ending 3 residues before the CDR3 end, the germline J gene is used to fill in that end. The chain is built from TRBV5-1 and TRBJ2-3; TRBD1 is a possible D gene (6 bases). The V gene's germline CDR1 is SGHRS and CDR2 YFSETQ. CDR3 length: 13 amino acids. CDR3 residues: CASSLPPQGTQYF. The covered CDR3 bases are TGCGCCAGCAGCTTGCCCCCGCAGGGGACG.

Comments on this clone: The CDR3 end lies 3 residues beyond the end of the read and is filled in from the germline J gene. This rearrangement joins TRBV6-4 to TRBJ2-2; no clear D. V was cut by 5 bases and J by 0 bases, with 7 bases left in between. Germline CDR1 reads MRHNA; CDR2 reads SNTAGT. This CDR3 comprises 14 residues. The part of the CDR3 DNA that was read is TGTGCCAGCAGTACGCAGACGAACACCGGGGAG. It translates to CASSTQTNTGE. The full CDR3 protein is CASSTQTNTGELFF.